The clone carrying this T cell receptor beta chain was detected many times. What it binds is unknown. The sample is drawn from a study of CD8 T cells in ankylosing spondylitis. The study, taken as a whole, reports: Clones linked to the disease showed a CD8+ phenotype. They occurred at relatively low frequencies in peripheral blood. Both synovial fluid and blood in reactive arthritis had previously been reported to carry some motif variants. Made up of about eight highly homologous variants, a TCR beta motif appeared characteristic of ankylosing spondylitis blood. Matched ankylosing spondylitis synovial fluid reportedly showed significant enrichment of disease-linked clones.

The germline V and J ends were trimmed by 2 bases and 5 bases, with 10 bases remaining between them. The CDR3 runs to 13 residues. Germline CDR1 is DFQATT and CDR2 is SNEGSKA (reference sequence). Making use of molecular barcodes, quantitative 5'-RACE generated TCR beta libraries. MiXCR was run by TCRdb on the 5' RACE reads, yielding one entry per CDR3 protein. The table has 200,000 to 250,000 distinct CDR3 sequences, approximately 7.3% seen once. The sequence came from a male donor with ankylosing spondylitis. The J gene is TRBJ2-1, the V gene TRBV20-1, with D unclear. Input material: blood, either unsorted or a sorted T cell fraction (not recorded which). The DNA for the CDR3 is TGCAGTGCTAGATTGCGCCGAGACAATGAGCAGTTCTTC. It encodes CSARLRRDNEQFF.